One and the same sample provided the 19 T cell receptor beta chains below, sequenced in a study of PD-1 blockade in classical Hodgkin lymphoma. TCRdb keeps only in-frame clones here, not all; method: immunoSEQ multiplex PCR. The sample yields under 40,000 clones, roughly nine tenths seen once. Time point noted: newly diagnosed, previously untreated cHL patient sample. Isolation of CD4+ T cells from thawed PBMCs was performed by magnetic negative selection. The sequencing sample was made of CD4+ T cells from blood. These receptors all come from a human donor with classical Hodgkin lymphoma.

The chain carries TRBV4-1 and TRBJ1-5; D is ambiguous. Trimming removed 2 bases from V and 6 bases from J, with 11 bases in between. The V gene's germline CDR1 is MGHRA and CDR2 YSYEKL. CDR3 length: 14 residues. DNA of the CDR3: TGCGCCAGCAGCCAACCGGAAGGCGGTCAGCCCCAGCATTTT. Translated, it gives CASSQPEGGQPQHF.

This rearrangement joins TRBV5-1 to TRBJ2-3; D might be TRBD1 (8 bases). Deletions cut 2 bases from V and 6 bases from J, with 13 bases between. This CDR3 is built from 14 residues. Germline loops: CDR1 SGHRS, CDR2 YFSETQ. CDR3 coding DNA: TGCGCCAGCAGCTTTGGACAGGGAGGGGATACGCAGTATTTT. It yields the protein CASSFGQGGDTQYF. Full variable domain (outside the CDR3, taken from reference TRBV5-1 and TRBJ2-3): KAGVTQTPRYLIKTRGQQVTLSCSPISGHRSVSWYQQTPGQGLQFLFEYFSETQRNKGNFPGRFSGRQFSNSRSEMNVSTLELGDSALYLCASSFGQGGDTQYFGPGTRLTVL.

This chain joins TRBV7-3 and TRBJ2-3, with 8 bases identical to TRBD2. Germline V gene sequence: CDR1 SGHTA, CDR2 FQGTGA. The CDR3 covers 14 residues. The junction had 4 bases not matched to a gene; V was cut back by 6 bases and J by 2 bases. The CDR3 region is CASSLAGTTDTQYF. CDR3 bases: TGTGCCAGCAGTTTAGCGGGGACCACAGATACGCAGTATTTT. Complete variable domain (other parts from reference TRBV7-3 and TRBJ2-3): GAGVSQTPSNKVTEKGKYVELRCDPISGHTALYWYRQSLGQGPEFLIYFQGTGAADDSGLPNDRFFAVRPEGSVSTLKIQRTERGDSAVYLCASSLAGTTDTQYFGPGTRLTVL.

This clone was seen just once. The genes are TRBV10-3 and TRBJ2-3; 13 nucleotides match TRBD2. The CDR3 extends over 17 amino acids. Germline lookup yields CDR1 ENHRY and CDR2 SYGVKD. V was clipped by 11 bases and J by 1 base; unmatched bases: 12. CDR3 protein: CAVTGTSGKGGTDTQYF. CDR3 coding DNA: TGTGCCGTCACCGGGACTAGCGGGAAGGGGGGCACAGATACGCAGTATTTT.

The J gene is TRBJ1-4, the V gene TRBV28, with D perhaps matching TRBD1 (5 bases). The length of the CDR3 is 11 residues. The V and J ends lost 6 bases and 16 bases respectively, with 15 bases between them. The germline V gene has CDR1 MDHEN and CDR2 SYDVKM. CDR3 in amino acids: CASREQESWFF. As DNA, the CDR3 is TGTGCCAGCAGGGAACAGGAGTCTTGGTTTTTT.

The V and J genes are TRBV28 and TRBJ1-3; maybe TRBD1 (6 bases). V lost 6 bases to trimming and J lost 3 bases, with 18 bases between them. Germline CDR1 reads MDHEN; CDR2 reads SYDVKM. This CDR3 has 16 amino acids. CDR3: CASSPTGGAYGNTIYF. CDR3 nucleotide sequence: TGTGCCAGCAGCCCGACCGGGGGCGCCTATGGAAACACCATATATTTT.

The chain uses TRBV25-1 and TRBJ2-5; 7 bases match TRBD2. The CDR3 runs 13 residues. Germline V gene lookup returns CDR1 MGHDK and CDR2 SYGVNS. Trimming at V came to 3 bases and at J to 6 bases, leaving 4 bases not matched to a gene. This CDR3 reads CASSDGGRQTQYF. The CDR3 DNA sequence: TGTGCCAGCAGTGACGGGGGGAGGCAGACCCAGTACTTC. Based on the CDR3 plus reference TRBV25-1 and TRBJ2-5, the full variable domain is EADIYQTPRYLVIGTGKKITLECSQTMGHDKMYWYQQDPGMELHLIHYSYGVNSTEKGDLSSESTVSRIRTEHFPLTLESARPSHTSQYLCASSDGGRQTQYFGPGTRLLVL.

This clone was observed a single time. The chain uses TRBV5-1 and TRBJ1-2, with D maybe TRBD1 (5 bases). Trimming pared 1 base from V and 2 bases from J, leaving 15 bases between. Germline assignment: CDR1 SGHRS and CDR2 YFSETQ. The CDR3 consists of 16 residues. CDR3 sequence reads: CASSLNLVGRNYGYTF. CDR3 nucleotide sequence: TGCGCCAGCAGCTTGAACCTTGTGGGGCGCAACTATGGCTACACCTTC.

This clone came up once. The genes are TRBV21-1 and TRBJ2-7; the table names TRBD1, a call not compared with the DNA. TRBV21-1 is deemed a pseudogene. The CDR3 is made up of 14 amino acids. This chain's CDR3 is CASSSRQTSYEQYV. The CDR3 nucleotides read TGTGCCAGCAGCAGTAGACAGACGTCCTACGAGCAGTACGTC.

This chain uses TRBV10-3 with TRBJ2-7, with D perhaps matching TRBD2 (7 bases). Germline V gene sequence: CDR1 ENHRY, CDR2 SYGVKD. The V end was cut by 0 bases, the J end by 6 bases, with 21 bases between. The CDR3 length is 17 residues. CDR3 protein: CAISESRGGATSREQYF. CDR3 bases: TGTGCCATCAGTGAGTCGAGGGGGGGGGCCACTAGCCGCGAGCAGTACTTC.

The chain employs TRBV9 and TRBJ2-1; 12 nucleotides match TRBD2. Trimming at V came to 3 bases and at J to 8 bases, leaving 6 bases not matched to a gene. Germline V gene data show CDR1 as SGDLS and CDR2 as YYNGEE. The CDR3 has 15 residues. CDR3 in DNA: TGTGCCAGCAGCGCCCTAGCGGGAGGGCTCGATGAGCAGTTCTTC. Encoded protein: CASSALAGGLDEQFF.

This chain connects TRBV9 to TRBJ1-3, with D possibly matching TRBD1 (6 bases). V lost 0 bases and J 0 bases, leaving 7 bases between the germline ends. The CDR3 has 15 amino acids. In germline, CDR1 is SGDLS, CDR2 YYNGEE. The CDR3, as DNA: TGTGCCAGCAGCGTAGGGACAGTCTCTGGAAACACCATATATTTT. It yields the protein CASSVGTVSGNTIYF.

The chain joins TRBV9 to TRBJ1-4; a weak D match, TRBD1 (5 bases). CDR1 SGDLS and CDR2 YYNGEE come from the germline V gene. V was shortened by 3 bases and J by 3 bases, with 12 bases between the two germline ends. This CDR3 spans 15 amino acids. Written as DNA, the CDR3 is TGTGCCAGCAGCGCCCACGGGGGTCCTAATGAAAAACTGTTTTTT. This gives the protein CASSAHGGPNEKLFF.

V gene TRBV5-6 combines with J gene TRBJ2-1, with D tentatively TRBD2 (6 bases). CDR3 length: 14 residues. Germline-derived CDR1 and CDR2 are SGHDT and YYEEEE. Trimming left V 4 bases short and J 0 bases short, with 8 bases between. CDR3 DNA sequence: TGTGCCAGCAGCGGGGGGAGCTCCTACAATGAGCAGTTCTTC. It specifies CASSGGSSYNEQFF.

V and J are TRBV18 and TRBJ2-7; D gene ambiguous. The CDR3 contains 13 residues. CDR1 is KGHSH and CDR2 is LQKENI in the germline V gene. V lost 5 bases and J lost 0, with 8 bases in between. CDR3 sequence reads: CASSENLSYEQYV. The CDR3 region has the DNA TGTGCCAGCTCAGAAAACCTCTCCTACGAGCAGTACGTC.

This chain uses TRBV28 with TRBJ1-1, with D possibly being TRBD1 (5 bases). Germline-derived CDR1 and CDR2 are MDHEN and SYDVKM. CDR3 size: 15 residues. V lost 4 bases, J lost 8 bases, and 20 bases lay in between. CDR3 amino acids: CASSSYPGTAREAFF. In nucleotides, the CDR3 is TGTGCCAGCAGTTCGTATCCCGGGACGGCGAGGGAAGCTTTCTTT.

This chain links TRBV6-6 with TRBJ2-3; 8 bases align to TRBD1. The CDR3 is 14 amino acids. CDR1 MNHNY and CDR2 SVGAGI come from the germline V gene (reference sequence). Germline trimming cut 5 bases from V and 9 bases from J; bases unmatched to any gene: 10. Here the CDR3 reads CASSARTGRNTQYF. The CDR3 bases are TGTGCCAGCAGTGCCAGGACAGGGAGGAACACGCAGTATTTT.

This clone showed up just a few times. J is TRBJ1-1 and V is TRBV2; D unresolved. CDR1 is SNHLY, CDR2 FYNNEI, per germline. The V end was cut by 4 bases, the J end by 3 bases, with 3 bases between. This CDR3 spans 11 amino acids. CDR3 sequence: CASSGDTEAFF. As DNA, the CDR3 is TGTGCCAGCAGTGGAGACACTGAAGCTTTCTTT.

The V gene is TRBV9, the J gene TRBJ2-2; D is unclear. The CDR3 is 15 residues long. Germline lookup yields CDR1 SGDLS and CDR2 YYNGEE. V lost 2 bases, J lost 1 base, and 9 bases lay in between. CDR3 DNA: TGTGCCAGCAGCGTTATGGGGTGGAACACCGGGGAGCTGTTTTTT. This codes for CASSVMGWNTGELFF.